This T cell receptor beta chain emerged from a study of shared clonotypes between healthy human individuals (TCRdb year 2020). Some background on the complete study: A couple of women and a few men aged 18 to 49 years were included in the cohort. To increase sequencing depth and limit assay-specific biases, different laboratories used diverse techniques to prepare libraries and sequence TCR repertoires. To estimate repertoire size and how much clonotype sharing occurs between individuals, the study deeply sequenced the blood TCR repertoires of several healthy adults. Per donor, leukapheresis produced somewhere between about 0.94 and 9 billion PBMCs. For each donor, CD4 naive and CD4 memory were each given three plates, CD8 naive was given two plates, and CD8 memory was given one plate. Summary of the overall study and its limitations: Compared with non-shared clonotypes, the clonotypes found in all four sorted-subset donors had higher generation probabilities. Estimated clonotype richness was generally larger for naive than for memory subsets. Based on pairwise subsampling, the degree of clonotype sharing among donors was expected to be affected by sequencing depth. Sharing across several donors was observed for about 5% of naive CD4, over 3% of naive CD8, 2% to 2.5% of memory CD4, and roughly 0.43% of memory CD8 clonotypes. Incomplete sequencing was indicated by rarefaction of sorted-subset datasets, despite the large sequencing depth. The genetic and exposure-history diversity represented was limited by the small number of donors. Only blood was sampled, and tissue TCR repertoires likely differ from those in blood.

For the CD8 naive samples, CD45RO-negative cells were positively selected for CCR7, yielding a CD45RA+CCR7+ population from which TemRA cells were excluded. Donors were healthy HIV-negative adults with no recently reported acute infections or vaccinations. Every donor was a Caucasian adult residing in Nashville, Tennessee, USA. Blood was obtained by leukapheresis, after which PBMCs were separated by Ficoll-Histopaque density gradient centrifugation and cryopreserved in liquid nitrogen vapor phase. Purity and quantity of every magnetically sorted T cell population were checked by analytical flow cytometry. Genomic DNA was isolated from each sorted fraction and quantified by UV absorbance on a Nanodrop 2000c. Using the deep immunoSEQ assay, multiplex PCR amplified TCR CDR3 regions from genomic DNA. For each cell subset, the extracted genomic DNA was distributed evenly across all wells of several immunoSEQ 96-well plates, and each plate served as one replicate. For sorted subsets, 150 to 200 ng genomic DNA, equal to 30,000 to 35,000 T cell genomes, was loaded into each replicate PCR. The purified libraries were quantified using a Qubit 3.0 fluorometer, sized with a Bioanalyzer 2100, and then quantified again using the KAPA Library Quantification kit. Each immunoSEQ 96-well plate was sequenced on its own single-read 150-cycle Illumina NextSeq 550 flow cell. In the authors' own workflow: Because only junctional sequences without quality scores were contained in the immunoSEQ output, filtering matching that applied to full-length reads could not be performed. To assign V/J genes and CDR3, sequences were annotated against IMGT germline references using PyIR, a Python wrapper for IgBLAST v1.9. Reads were filtered out if the reads had weak V/J assignments (E-value above 1e-6), no CDR3, stop codons, out-of-frame junctions, or ambiguous translated residues. V3J clonotypes were defined by identical inferred V gene, J gene, and CDR3 amino acid sequence. To compute the percentage overlap between repertoires, the number of shared unique clonotypes was divided by the size of the smaller repertoire. Repertoire richness was assessed with RTK rarefaction, the Chao1 estimator, and Recon v2.1 estimates of unobserved clonotypes. Generation probabilities were computed with OLGA for all TCRbeta clonotypes obtained by the gDNA method from several donors. In its TCRdb copy, this immuneACCESS table keeps in-frame sequences only and misses some clones. Where compared with another copy, unresolved V genes explain less than half of these, and the others have no known cause. V and J calls and clone size come straight from that table; D and trimming were deduced from the DNA. The sample table contains 2 million or so clones; only one count was recorded for approximately 94% of them. Around 1.1% of the sample is taken by the ten largest.

The germline V gene specifies MNHNS as CDR1 and SASEGT as CDR2. The CDR3 covers 17 residues, taking in both the cysteine and the phenylalanine. The only DNA kept is the CDR3, 51 bases in frame from the first base. Ends trimmed: V by 2 bases, J by 8 bases; bases unmatched to a gene: 12. About this clone: What this receptor recognizes is not known. There are no base qualities to consult, and no much larger clone falls within one base.

The origin of this receptor is a man aged 18 to 29 in good health. The sequenced material came from naive CD8+ T cells sorted from blood. The cell subset or site label, as the study defines it: CD45RA+CCR7+. The chain uses TRBV6-1 and TRBJ2-1; 10 junctional bases match TRBD2. The CDR3 region: CASSEIPGLADGDEQFF. The DNA sequence is as follows: TGTGCCAGCAGTGAAATACCAGGACTAGCGGATGGAGATGAGCAGTTCTTC.